This T cell receptor (beta chain) was retrieved from a study of somatic mutations in cytotoxic T cells in rheumatoid arthritis. Points from the study as a whole: Rheumatoid arthritis patients showed slight TRBV07 underrepresentation, and this was not adjusted for multiple comparisons. A single CD8+ clone exceeded 20% of CD8+ cells in about an eighth of the 65 patients. The clonality of CD8+ T cells was not significantly different between rheumatoid arthritis patients and age-matched healthy controls.

Repertoires were generated with immunoSEQ multiplex PCR, while TCRdb's copy carries only in-frame clones and drops some. The sample contains some 20,000 clones, around 67% of which appear only once. Trimming cost V 3 bases and J 7 bases, with 12 bases left between them. Germline CDR1 LNHDA, CDR2 SQIVND (reference sequence). The CDR3 runs to 13 residues. A remark on this clone: Its antigen is not known.

Using positive magnetic bead selection on an AutoMACS, CD4+ and CD8+ cells were isolated, after which their purity was checked by flow cytometry. This chain links TRBV19 with TRBJ1-1; D is uncertain. This clonotype was obtained from a woman aged 60-70 years in good health. Sequences were obtained from CD8+ T cells sorted from blood. CDR3 DNA sequence: TGTGCCAGTAGTATGGGCGCAGCGAGTGAAGCTTTCTTT. The encoded protein is CASSMGAASEAFF.